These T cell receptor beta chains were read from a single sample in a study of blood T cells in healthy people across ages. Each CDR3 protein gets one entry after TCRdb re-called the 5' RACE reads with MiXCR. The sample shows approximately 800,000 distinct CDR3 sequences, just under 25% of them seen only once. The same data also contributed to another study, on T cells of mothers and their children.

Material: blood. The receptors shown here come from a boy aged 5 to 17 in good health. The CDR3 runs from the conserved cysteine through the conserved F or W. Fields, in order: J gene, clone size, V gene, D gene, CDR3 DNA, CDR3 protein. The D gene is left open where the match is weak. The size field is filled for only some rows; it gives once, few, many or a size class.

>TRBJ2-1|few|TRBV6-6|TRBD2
TGTGCCAGCAGTCGTAGTCAGCGGGAGGATTGGGATGAGCAGTTCTTC
CASSRSQREDWDEQFF
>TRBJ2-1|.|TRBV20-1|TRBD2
TGCAGTGCTTCGTACGGGGGAGGGGCAAAACCTTACTCCTACAATGAGCAGTTCTTC
CSASYGGGAKPYSYNEQFF
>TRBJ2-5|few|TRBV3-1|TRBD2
TGTGCCAGCAGCCAAGAAAGGCGGGGGGGAGAGACCCAGTACTTC
CASSQERRGGETQYF
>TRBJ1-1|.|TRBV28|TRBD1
TGTGCCAGCAGTTTAGGGACAGGGGGCCTCAACACTGAAGCTTTCTTT
CASSLGTGGLNTEAFF
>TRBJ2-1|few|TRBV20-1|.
TGCAGTGCTAACCCCCTGGAGGTCAGCTCCTACAATGAGCAGTTCTTC
CSANPLEVSSYNEQFF
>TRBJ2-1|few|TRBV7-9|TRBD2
TGTGCCAGCAGCTTATACTCGGGACTAGCGGGAGGGCCTGACAATGAGCAGTTCTTC
CASSLYSGLAGGPDNEQFF
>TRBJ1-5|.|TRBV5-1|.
TGCGCCACTCCATTTTGCAGGGAGAATCAGCCCCAGCATTTT
CATPFCRENQPQHF
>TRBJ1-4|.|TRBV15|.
TGTGCCACCAGCAGTCCTGACGGTAATGAAAAACTGTTTTTT
CATSSPDGNEKLFF
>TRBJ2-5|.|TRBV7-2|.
TGTGCCAGCAGCTTGACAAACCAAGAGACCCAGTACTTC
CASSLTNQETQYF
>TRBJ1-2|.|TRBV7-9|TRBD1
TGTGCCAGCAGCAAAACGGGACAGGGCGCTACTAACTATGGCTACACCTTC
CASSKTGQGATNYGYTF
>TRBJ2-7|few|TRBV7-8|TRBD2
TGTGCCAGCAGCTTAACAGGAGCGGGGGGACCCCCCTACGAGCAGTACTTC
CASSLTGAGGPPYEQYF
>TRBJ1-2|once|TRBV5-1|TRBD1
TGCGCCAGCAGCTTGGCCGACAGGGCTGGCGAGGGCTACACCTTC
CASSLADRAGEGYTF
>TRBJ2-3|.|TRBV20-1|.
TGCAGTGCTACTGAAGGGGCTAGTGGGGCAGATACGCAGTATTTT
CSATEGASGADTQYF
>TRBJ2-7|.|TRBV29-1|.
TGCAGCGTTGTCGGCAGGGGATCCTACGAGCAGTACTTC
CSVVGRGSYEQYF
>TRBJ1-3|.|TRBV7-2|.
TGTGCCAGCAGCTCCGAACAAGGGGCTGGAAACACCATATATTTT
CASSSEQGAGNTIYF
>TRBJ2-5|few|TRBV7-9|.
TGTGCCAGCAGCCCGGAGCTGGGGCAAGAGACCCAGTACTTC
CASSPELGQETQYF
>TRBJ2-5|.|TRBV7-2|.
TGTGCCAGCACCCCGGAGGGAAAAGAGACCCAGTACTTC
CASTPEGKETQYF
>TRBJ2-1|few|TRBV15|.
TGTGCCACCAGGGGTGACTCTTACAATGAGCAGTTCTTC
CATRGDSYNEQFF
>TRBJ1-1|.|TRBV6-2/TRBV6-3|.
TGTGCCAGCGATACACGGGTAGGGGCTGAAGCTTTCTTT
CASDTRVGAEAFF
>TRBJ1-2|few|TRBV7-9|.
TGTGCCAGCAGCTTAGGGGCCGCCACTCAAGATGGCTACACCTTC
CASSLGAATQDGYTF
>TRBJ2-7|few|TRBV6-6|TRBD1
TGTACCAGCACCAGGGGACAGGACTACGAGCAGTACTTC
CTSTRGQDYEQYF
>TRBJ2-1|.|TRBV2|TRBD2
TGTGCCAGCAGTGAACTCCCAGCGGGGGAATACAATGAGCAGTTCTTC
CASSELPAGEYNEQFF
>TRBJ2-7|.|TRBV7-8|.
TGTGCCAGCAGCCCCCTGACAGTTACCTACGAGCAGTACTTC
CASSPLTVTYEQYF
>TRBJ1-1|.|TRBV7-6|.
TGTGCCAGCAGTCAACACCCCGAAGTGAACACTGAAGCTTTCTTT
CASSQHPEVNTEAFF
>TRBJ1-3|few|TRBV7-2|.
TGTGCCAGCAGCCCCCTCGCCTCTGGAAACACCATATATTTT
CASSPLASGNTIYF
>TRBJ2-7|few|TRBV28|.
TGTGCCAGCACCCCCAGGGACTTCCTACGAGAGCAGTACTTC
CASTPRDFLREQYF
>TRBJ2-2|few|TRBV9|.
TGTGCCAGCAGCCCTACCGGGGGATCCCACACCGGGGAGCTGTTTTTT
CASSPTGGSHTGELFF
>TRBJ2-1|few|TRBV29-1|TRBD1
TGCAGCGTGGAGCCGGGGACAGGGGCAAATGAGCAGTTCTTC
CSVEPGTGANEQFF
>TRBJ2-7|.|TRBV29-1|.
TGCAGCGTCTCCGGGACAACTTCCAGCTACGAGCAGTACTTC
CSVSGTTSSYEQYF
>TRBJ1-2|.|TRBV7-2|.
TGTGCCATAATCAGCCAGCTTGGAGGCTACACCTTC
CAIISQLGGYTF
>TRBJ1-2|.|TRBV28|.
TGTGCCAGCAGTTTAACGGACAGCGATCTTTATGGCTACACCTTC
CASSLTDSDLYGYTF
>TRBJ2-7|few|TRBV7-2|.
TGTGCCAGCAGCTTAGGTGACGGGGGTCTCTACGAGCAGTACTTC
CASSLGDGGLYEQYF
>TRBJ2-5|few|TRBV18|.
TGTGCCAACTCAACGGGACTTCAAGAGACCCAGTACTTC
CANSTGLQETQYF
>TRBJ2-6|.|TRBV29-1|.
TGCAGCGTTGCGGCGGACGTAGACTCTGGGGCCAACGTCCTGACTTTC
CSVAADVDSGANVLTF
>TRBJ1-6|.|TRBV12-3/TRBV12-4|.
TGTGCCAGCAGTCCCCCCGGACAGTTTGTACCCCTCCACTTT
CASSPPGQFVPLHF
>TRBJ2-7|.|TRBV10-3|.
TGTGCCATCAGTGAGGAAACAGGGGGGGGCTACGAGCAGTACTTC
CAISEETGGGYEQYF
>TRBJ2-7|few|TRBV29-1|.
TGCAGCGTTGAAGATAAAAACTCCTACGAGCAGTGCTTC
CSVEDKNSYEQCF
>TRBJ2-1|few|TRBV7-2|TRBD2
TGTGCCAGCAGGCCTAGCGGGAGTGATGAGCAGTTCTTC
CASRPSGSDEQFF
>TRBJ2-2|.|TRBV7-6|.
TGTGCCAGCAGCTTAGAAGGCCACGGGGAGCTGTTTTTT
CASSLEGHGELFF
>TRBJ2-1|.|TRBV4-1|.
TGCGCCAGCAGCCAAGATGAGTGGGGAAGCTCCTACAATGAGCAGTTCTTC
CASSQDEWGSSYNEQFF
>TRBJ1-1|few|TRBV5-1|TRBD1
TGCGCCAGCAGCTTAGACAGGGTTAGCCCTGAAGCTTTCTTT
CASSLDRVSPEAFF
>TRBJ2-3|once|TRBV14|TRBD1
TGCGCCAGCAGCTGGACAGGACCAGATACGCAGTATTTT
CASSWTGPDTQYF
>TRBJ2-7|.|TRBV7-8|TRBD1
TGTGCCAGCAGCTATGACCCGGGACAGGGGTCCTACGAGCAGTACTTC
CASSYDPGQGSYEQYF
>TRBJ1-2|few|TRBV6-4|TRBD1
TGTGCCAGCAGGACCGGGACAGGGGCACACTACACCTTC
CASRTGTGAHYTF
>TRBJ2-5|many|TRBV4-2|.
TGTGCCAGCAGCCGTCTAGGCCAAGAGACCCAGTACTTC
CASSRLGQETQYF
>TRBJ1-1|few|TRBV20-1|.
TGCAGTGCTAGGTGGCGCGGGGACATGAACACTGAAGCTTTCTTT
CSARWRGDMNTEAFF
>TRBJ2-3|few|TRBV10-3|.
TGTGCCATCAGTGAGTCCTTGGACACAGATACGCAGTATTTT
CAISESLDTDTQYF
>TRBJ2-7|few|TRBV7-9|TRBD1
TGTGCCAGCAGCGGTCGGGACAGAAACTACGAGCAGTACTTC
CASSGRDRNYEQYF
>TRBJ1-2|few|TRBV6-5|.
TGTGCCAGCAGTTGGGGCGGAGACTATGGCTACACCTTC
CASSWGGDYGYTF
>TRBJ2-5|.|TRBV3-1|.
TGTGCCAGCAGCCAGACTTTTGGGCCGGGAGAGACCCAGTACTTC
CASSQTFGPGETQYF
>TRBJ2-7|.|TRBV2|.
TGTGCCAGCCTCAGGACAGATAGCTCCTACGAGCAGTACTTC
CASLRTDSSYEQYF
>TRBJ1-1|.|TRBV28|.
TGTGCCAGCACTCACGGGTTCATGAACACTGAAGCTTTCTTT
CASTHGFMNTEAFF
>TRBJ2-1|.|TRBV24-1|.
TGTGCCACCAGTGACGCCACACAGGGTAGCAATGAGCAGTTCTTC
CATSDATQGSNEQFF
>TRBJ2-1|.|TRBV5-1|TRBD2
TGCGCCAGCAGCAATATAGCGGGGGCCTACAATGAGCAGTTCTTC
CASSNIAGAYNEQFF
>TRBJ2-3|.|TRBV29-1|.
TGCAGCGTTGTTGTGGGTAGCAATCAGCCCCAGTATTTT
CSVVVGSNQPQYF
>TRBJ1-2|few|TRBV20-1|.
TGCAGTGCTAGAGCTCTGGTGGGGGCGACAGGCTACACCTTC
CSARALVGATGYTF
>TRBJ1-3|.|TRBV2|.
TGTGCCAGCAGAGAACTATCGGCGGCCTGGGCGGGAGAAGGAAACACCATATATTTT
CASRELSAAWAGEGNTIYF
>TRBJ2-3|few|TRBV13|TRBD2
TGTGCCAGCAGCATGGGACTAGCGGGAGAGACAGATACGCAGTATTTT
CASSMGLAGETDTQYF
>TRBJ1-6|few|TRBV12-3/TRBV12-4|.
TGTGCCAGCAGTTCTACGGACTCCTATAATTCACCCCTCCACTTT
CASSSTDSYNSPLHF
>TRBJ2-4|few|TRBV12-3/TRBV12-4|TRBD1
TGTGCCAGCAGAGATCAGGGGGCTACCTTCGGCATTCAGTACTTC
CASRDQGATFGIQYF